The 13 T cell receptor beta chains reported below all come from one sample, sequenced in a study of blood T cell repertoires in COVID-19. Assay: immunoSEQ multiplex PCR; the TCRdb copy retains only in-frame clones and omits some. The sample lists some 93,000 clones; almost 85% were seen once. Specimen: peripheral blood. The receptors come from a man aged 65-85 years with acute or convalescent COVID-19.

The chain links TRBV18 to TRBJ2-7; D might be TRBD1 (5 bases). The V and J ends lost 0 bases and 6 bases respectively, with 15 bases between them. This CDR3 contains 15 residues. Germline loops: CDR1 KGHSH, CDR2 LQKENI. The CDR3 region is CASSPPSGMAREQYF. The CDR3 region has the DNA TGTGCCAGCTCACCACCGTCAGGGATGGCTCGCGAGCAGTACTTC.

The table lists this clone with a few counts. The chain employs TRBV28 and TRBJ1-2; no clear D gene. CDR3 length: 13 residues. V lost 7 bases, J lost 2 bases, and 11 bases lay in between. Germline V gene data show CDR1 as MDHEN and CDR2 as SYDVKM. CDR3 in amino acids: CASMWTTNYGYTF. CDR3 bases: TGTGCCAGCATGTGGACTACAAACTATGGCTACACCTTC.

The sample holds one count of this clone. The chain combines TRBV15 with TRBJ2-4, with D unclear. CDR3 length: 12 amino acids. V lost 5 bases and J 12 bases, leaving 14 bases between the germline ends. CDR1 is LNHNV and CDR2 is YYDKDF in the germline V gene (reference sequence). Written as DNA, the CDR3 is TGTGCCACCAGCGGTAGTACGGAGCATCAGTACTTC. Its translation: CATSGSTEHQYF.

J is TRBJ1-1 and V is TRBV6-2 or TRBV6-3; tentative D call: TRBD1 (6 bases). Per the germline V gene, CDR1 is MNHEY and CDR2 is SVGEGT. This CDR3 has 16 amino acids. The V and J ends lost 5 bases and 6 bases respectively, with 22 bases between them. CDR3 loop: CASSVPGRGAGAEAFF. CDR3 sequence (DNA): TGTGCCAGCAGTGTACCGGGACGGGGGGCCGGCGCTGAAGCTTTCTTT.

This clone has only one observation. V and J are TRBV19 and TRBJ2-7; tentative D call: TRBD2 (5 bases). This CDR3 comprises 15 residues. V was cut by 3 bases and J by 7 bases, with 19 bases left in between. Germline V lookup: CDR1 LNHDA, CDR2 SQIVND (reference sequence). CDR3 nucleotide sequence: TGTGCCAGTAGTATGGACGGAGGCGCGGCCAGGGAGCAGTACTTC. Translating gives CASSMDGGAAREQYF.

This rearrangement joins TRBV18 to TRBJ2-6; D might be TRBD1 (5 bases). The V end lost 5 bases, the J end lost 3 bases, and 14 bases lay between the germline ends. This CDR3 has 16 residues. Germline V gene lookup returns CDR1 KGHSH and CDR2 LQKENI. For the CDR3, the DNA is TGTGCCAGCTCAATTAACCCCACAGGTGGGGCCAACGTCCTGACTTTC. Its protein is CASSINPTGGANVLTF. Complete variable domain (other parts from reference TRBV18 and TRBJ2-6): NAGVMQNPRHLVRRRGQEARLRCSPMKGHSHVYWYRQLPEEGLKFMVYLQKENIIDESGMPKERFSAEFPKEGPSILRIQQVVRGDSAAYFCASSINPTGGANVLTFGAGSRLTVL.

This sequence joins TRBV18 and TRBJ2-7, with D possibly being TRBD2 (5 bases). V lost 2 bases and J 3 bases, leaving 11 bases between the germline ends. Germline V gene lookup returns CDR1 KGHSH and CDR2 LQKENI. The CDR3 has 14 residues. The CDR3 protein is CASSPNVEGYEQYF. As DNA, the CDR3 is TGTGCCAGCTCACCAAATGTCGAGGGCTACGAGCAGTACTTC.

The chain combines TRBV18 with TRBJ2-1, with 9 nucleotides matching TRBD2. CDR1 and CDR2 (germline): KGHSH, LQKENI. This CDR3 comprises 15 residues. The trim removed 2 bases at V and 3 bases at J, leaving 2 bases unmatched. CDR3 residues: CASSPASGVYNEQFF. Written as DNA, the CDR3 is TGTGCCAGCTCACCAGCTAGCGGGGTCTACAATGAGCAGTTCTTC.

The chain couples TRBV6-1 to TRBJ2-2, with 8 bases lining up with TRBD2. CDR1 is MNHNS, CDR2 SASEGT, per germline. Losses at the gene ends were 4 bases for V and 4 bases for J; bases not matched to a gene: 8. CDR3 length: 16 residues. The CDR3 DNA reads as TGTGCCAGCAGTGTCACTAGCGGTTCTTCCACCGGGGAGCTGTTTTTT. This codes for CASSVTSGSSTGELFF.

This chain's CDR3 is CASSLRQNTGELFF. The CDR3 bases are TGTGCCAGCAGCTTAAGACAGAACACCGGGGAGCTGTTTTTT. The chain links TRBV7-3 to TRBJ2-2, with D unresolved. Looked up from germline, CDR1 is SGHTA and CDR2 is FQGTGA. The CDR3 is 14 residues long. V gave up 1 base and J gave up 1 base, with 4 bases separating them.

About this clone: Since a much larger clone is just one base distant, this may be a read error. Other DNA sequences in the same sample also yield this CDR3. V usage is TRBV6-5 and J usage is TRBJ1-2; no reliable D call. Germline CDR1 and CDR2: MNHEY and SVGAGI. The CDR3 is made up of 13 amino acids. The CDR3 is CASSQTANYGYTF. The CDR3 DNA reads TGTGCTAGCAGTCAAACAGCTAACTATGGCTACACCTTC.

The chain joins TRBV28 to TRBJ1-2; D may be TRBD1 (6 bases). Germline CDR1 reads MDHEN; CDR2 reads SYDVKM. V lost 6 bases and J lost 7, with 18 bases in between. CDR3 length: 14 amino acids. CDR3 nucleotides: TGTGCCAGCAGCTCGACAGGTGAACTTTTTGGCTACACCTTC. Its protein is CASSSTGELFGYTF.

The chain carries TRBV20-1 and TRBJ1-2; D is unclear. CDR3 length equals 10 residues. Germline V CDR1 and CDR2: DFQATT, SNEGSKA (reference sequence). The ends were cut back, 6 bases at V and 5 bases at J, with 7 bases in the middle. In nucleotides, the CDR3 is TGCAGTGCCAACAGTTATGGCTACACCTTC. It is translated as CSANSYGYTF.